The 19 T cell receptor beta chains below all came from one sample that was sequenced in a study of blood T cell repertoires in COVID-19. The method was immunoSEQ multiplex PCR; TCRdb's version includes in-frame clones alone and lacks a portion of them. The sample consists of 300,000 to 400,000 clones, 85% to 90% of them appearing once. Sequencing was carried out using peripheral blood. The source of these receptors is a human donor in a cohort sampled during active COVID-19.

The chain uses TRBV12-3 or TRBV12-4 and TRBJ1-5, with D possibly matching TRBD1 (5 bases). V shed 3 bases and J shed 6 bases, with 9 bases lying between them. This CDR3 comprises 13 residues. CDR3 loop: CASSFGGTQPQHF. CDR3 nucleotide sequence: TGTGCCAGCAGTTTCGGGGGTACTCAGCCCCAGCATTTT.

J is TRBJ1-1 and V is TRBV30, with 7 bases that match TRBD1. This CDR3 contains 15 residues. The germline CDR1 and CDR2 sequences are GTSNPN and SVGIG (reference sequence). V lost 4 bases, J lost 0 bases, and 8 bases stayed unmatched. The CDR3 spells CAWTPSQGLNTEAFF. The CDR3 nucleotides are TGTGCCTGGACCCCCTCACAGGGGTTGAACACTGAAGCTTTCTTT.

The chain is built from TRBV3-1 (or the pseudogene TRBV3-2) and TRBJ2-1; the match to TRBD2 covers 12 bases. Germline CDR1 reads LGHDT; CDR2 reads YNNKEL (reference sequence). The J segment lost 7 bases and the V segment lost 1 base, leaving 5 bases of the junction unmatched. The CDR3 runs 16 residues. The CDR3 nucleotides read TGTGCCAGCAGCCAAGTCCCTAGCGGGGGGGGTAATGAGCAGTTCTTC. As protein: CASSQVPSGGGNEQFF.

The chain is built from TRBV11-2 and TRBJ2-7, with D unresolved. This CDR3 has 11 residues. Germline assignment: CDR1 SGHAT and CDR2 FQNNGV. Trimming shortened V by 7 bases and J by 2 bases, and 6 bases separated the two germline ends. CDR3 amino acids: CASTVAYEQYF. In DNA, the CDR3 is TGTGCCAGCACCGTAGCCTACGAGCAGTACTTC.

This clone was picked up one time. The V and J genes are TRBV4-2 and TRBJ1-1; maybe TRBD1 (5 bases). Germline values: CDR1 LGHNA, CDR2 YNFKEQ. The CDR3 covers 15 residues. V was clipped by 1 base and J by 3 bases, with 12 bases between them. Here the CDR3 DNA reads TGTGCCAGCAGCCAAGGGGAGGGGCTGTACACTGAAGCTTTCTTT. It yields the protein CASSQGEGLYTEAFF.

The chain combines TRBV29-1 with TRBJ2-3; TRBD2 matches at 12 bases. Germline trimming cut 2 bases from V and 4 bases from J; bases unmatched to any gene: 7. The CDR3 consists of 16 residues. Germline CDR1 is SQVTM and CDR2 is ANQGSEA. In DNA, the CDR3 is TGCAGCGTTGAAACGGCTAGCGGGGGGGTATCAGATACGCAGTATTTT. Its protein is CSVETASGGVSDTQYF.

This clone was counted a single time. The rearrangement links TRBV5-4 to TRBJ2-5; 9 bases are a match to TRBD2. CDR1 and CDR2 from the germline V gene are SGHNT and YYREEE (reference sequence). CDR3 length: 15 amino acids. Trimming removed 5 bases from V and 4 bases from J; junction bases left unmatched: 9. The CDR3 spells CASSPAGGLRETQYF. Here the CDR3 DNA reads TGTGCCAGCAGTCCGGCGGGGGGGCTAAGAGAGACCCAGTACTTC.

J is TRBJ2-2 and V is TRBV5-1; 7 nucleotides line up with TRBD1. This CDR3 region has 15 residues. CDR1 is SGHRS and CDR2 is YFSETQ in the germline V gene. Trimming removed 5 bases from V and 4 bases from J; junction bases left unmatched: 8. This chain's CDR3 is CASRAQGVSTGELFF. The CDR3 DNA reads TGCGCCAGCAGGGCGCAGGGGGTGAGCACCGGGGAGCTGTTTTTT.

V and J are TRBV5-1 and TRBJ2-7, with D perhaps matching TRBD2 (6 bases). Germline assignment: CDR1 SGHRS and CDR2 YFSETQ. Deletions cut 3 bases from V and 4 bases from J, with 23 bases between. The CDR3 spans 17 residues. The CDR3 DNA is TGCGCCAGCAGCTCCGGACTAATCTCGCGGTCCGGGTACGAGCAGTACTTC. It is translated as CASSSGLISRSGYEQYF.

This clone was recorded a few times. The V call is TRBV7-8, the J call TRBJ2-2; the D gene is possibly TRBD1 (6 bases). The CDR3 covers 16 residues. Germline CDR1 is SGHVS and CDR2 is FQNEAQ. Trimming shortened V by 1 base and J by 1 base, and 10 bases separated the two germline ends. CDR3 sequence: CASSLDGGQNTGELFF. CDR3 in DNA: TGTGCCAGCAGCTTAGATGGGGGCCAGAACACCGGGGAGCTGTTTTTT.

The V and J genes are TRBV28 and TRBJ2-7; D gene ambiguous. The CDR3 has 11 amino acids. Germline V CDR1 and CDR2: MDHEN, SYDVKM. Trimming removed 6 bases from V and 2 bases from J, with 5 bases in between. The CDR3 is CASRSPYEQYF. As DNA, the CDR3 is TGTGCCAGCAGGTCTCCCTACGAGCAGTACTTC.

The chain links TRBV9 to TRBJ1-5, with TRBD1 as a possible D gene (6 bases). V gave up 0 bases and J gave up 4 bases, with 11 bases separating them. The CDR3 sequence is 15 residues long. Germline CDR1 SGDLS, CDR2 YYNGEE. The CDR3 sequence: CASSVVPDRNQPQHF. CDR3 nucleotide sequence: TGTGCCAGCAGCGTAGTGCCTGACAGGAATCAGCCCCAGCATTTT.

The chain recombines TRBV7-2 with TRBJ2-6; D may be TRBD2 (6 bases). CDR1 SGHTA and CDR2 FQGNSA come from the germline V gene. The CDR3 sequence is 15 residues long. V was clipped by 6 bases and J by 3 bases, with 12 bases between them. Here the CDR3 DNA reads TGTGCCAGCAGTCCTAACGGGGGTGGGGCCAACGTCCTGACTTTC. Translated: CASSPNGGGANVLTF.

V gene TRBV9 combines with J gene TRBJ2-1; 7 nucleotides match TRBD2. V shed 4 bases and J 9 bases; nucleotides not matched to a gene: 13. This CDR3 region has 15 residues. Germline V gene sequence: CDR1 SGDLS, CDR2 YYNGEE. The CDR3 spells CASSPSSGAAGEQFF. As DNA, the CDR3 is TGTGCCAGCAGCCCTTCTAGCGGCGCCGCTGGTGAGCAGTTCTTC.

The chain recombines TRBV3-1 (or the pseudogene TRBV3-2) with TRBJ2-3, with D tentatively TRBD2 (5 bases). The CDR3 runs to 13 residues. Germline-derived CDR1 and CDR2 are LGHDT and YNNKEL (reference sequence). Trimming shortened V by 2 bases and J by 5 bases, and 8 bases separated the two germline ends. The CDR3 protein is CASSQLREDTQYF. DNA of the CDR3: TGTGCCAGCAGCCAATTGAGGGAAGATACGCAGTATTTT.

This chain uses TRBV7-6 with TRBJ2-7, with 9 bases lining up with TRBD1. V lost 1 base to trimming and J lost 7 bases; unmatched junction nucleotides: 8. Per germline, CDR1 SGHVS and CDR2 FNYEAQ. The length of the CDR3 is 15 residues. CDR3 loop: CASSLGRDRVWEQYF. CDR3 DNA: TGTGCCAGCAGCTTAGGCCGGGACAGGGTTTGGGAGCAGTACTTC. Looking up the rest from reference TRBV7-6 and TRBJ2-7 gives the full variable domain: GAGVSQSPRYKVTKRGQDVALRCDPISGHVSLYWYRQALGQGPEFLTYFNYEAQQDKSGLPNDRFSAERPEGSISTLTIQRTEQRDSAMYRCASSLGRDRVWEQYFGPGTRLTVT.

The chain combines TRBV19 with TRBJ2-1, with 9 bases fitting TRBD2. The germline V gene encodes CDR1 LNHDA and CDR2 SQIVND (reference sequence). CDR3 length: 15 amino acids. Germline trimming cut 7 bases from V and 6 bases from J; bases unmatched to any gene: 10. The CDR3 spells CASTTPGLASNEQFF. CDR3 coding DNA: TGTGCCAGTACCACGCCGGGACTAGCATCCAATGAGCAGTTCTTC.

Only one count was recorded for this clone. The rearrangement links TRBV2 to TRBJ1-1, with D maybe TRBD1 (6 bases). The CDR3 is 13 residues long. V shed 5 bases and J shed 2 bases, with 9 bases lying between them. CDR1 is SNHLY and CDR2 is FYNNEI in the germline V gene. The DNA of the CDR3 is TGTGCCAGCAGTAAACAGGGTAACACTGAAGCTTTCTTT. It translates to CASSKQGNTEAFF.

This chain uses TRBV11-2 with TRBJ2-7, with D perhaps matching TRBD2 (5 bases). CDR3 size: 14 residues. The V end was cut by 5 bases, the J end by 5 bases, with 16 bases between. Germline V gene sequence: CDR1 SGHAT, CDR2 FQNNGV. In DNA, the CDR3 is TGTGCCAGCAGCCGCCGGGGTTTGGAGGACGAGCAGTACTTC. Amino acid sequence: CASSRRGLEDEQYF.